The 6 T cell receptor beta chains below come from one sample, sequenced in a study of response to subunit inactivated influenza vaccine. TCRdb recomputed calls from the RT-PCR reads with MiXCR, one row per CDR3 protein. This repertoire shows about 540,000 distinct CDR3 sequences, roughly 23% found once; its top ten account for 2.8%. These sequences were also reported in another study, on T cells expressing NK-cell markers. According to that study: Libraries used 5'RACE template switching adding universal primer site and UMIs.

Sequenced material: CD4+ T cells sorted from PBMCs, taken about 11 days after vaccination. These TCRs come from a man aged 50-59 years who received an inactivated influenza vaccine.

This clonotype was counted only a few times. This chain uses TRBV11-2 with TRBJ2-4; no firm D call. Looked up from germline, CDR1 is SGHAT and CDR2 is FQNNGV. Between the trimmed V and J ends, which lost 1 base and 0 bases, there was a span of 10 bases. The CDR3 has 16 amino acids. CDR3 residues: CASSLGAVIAKNIQYF. In DNA, the CDR3 is TGTGCCAGCAGCTTAGGAGCCGTTATAGCCAAAAACATTCAGTACTTC.

This clonotype has a single count. The rearrangement uses TRBV19 and TRBJ2-5; 10 bases agree with TRBD2. Germline CDR1 is LNHDA and CDR2 is SQIVND (reference sequence). The CDR3 has 15 residues. With 5 bases clipped from V and 2 bases from J, the junction kept 5 bases outside the gene matches. The DNA for the CDR3 is TGTGCCAGTAGTTCCCTAGCGGGAGAACAAGAGACCCAGTACTTC. Translation gives CASSSLAGEQETQYF.

This clonotype was seen many times. This chain links TRBV12-3 or TRBV12-4 with TRBJ1-6; 9 bases match TRBD1. This CDR3 is built from 15 residues. V lost 6 bases to trimming and J lost 2 bases; unmatched junction nucleotides: 2. The CDR3 sequence: CASRDRGTYNSPLHF. The CDR3 DNA reads as TGTGCCAGCAGGGACAGGGGTACCTATAATTCACCCCTCCACTTT.

This chain links TRBV6-1 with TRBJ2-7, with 8 bases identical to TRBD1. Germline V gene data show CDR1 as MNHNS and CDR2 as SASEGT. This CDR3 has 12 residues. V lost 10 bases, J lost 2 bases, and 4 bases stayed unmatched. As DNA, the CDR3 is TGTGCCAACAAGGACAGGGCCTACGAGCAGTACTTC. This encodes CANKDRAYEQYF.

This chain joins TRBV12-3 or TRBV12-4 and TRBJ2-5; the D gene is possibly TRBD2 (5 bases). There are 13 residues in the CDR3. Trimming took 5 bases from V and 7 from J, leaving 14 bases between them. CDR3 in amino acids: CASSGRVAGTQYF. The CDR3 nucleotides read TGTGCCAGCAGTGGTCGGGTCGCGGGGACCCAGTACTTC.

This clonotype was observed many times. This chain uses TRBV5-1 with TRBJ2-5; D perhaps matches TRBD1 (5 bases). Trimming left V 4 bases short and J 2 bases short, with 12 bases between. Per the germline V gene, CDR1 is SGHRS and CDR2 is YFSETQ. This CDR3 spans 14 amino acids. CDR3 sequence reads: CASSPSQGQETQYF. DNA of the CDR3: TGCGCCAGCAGCCCATCCCAGGGTCAAGAGACCCAGTACTTC.